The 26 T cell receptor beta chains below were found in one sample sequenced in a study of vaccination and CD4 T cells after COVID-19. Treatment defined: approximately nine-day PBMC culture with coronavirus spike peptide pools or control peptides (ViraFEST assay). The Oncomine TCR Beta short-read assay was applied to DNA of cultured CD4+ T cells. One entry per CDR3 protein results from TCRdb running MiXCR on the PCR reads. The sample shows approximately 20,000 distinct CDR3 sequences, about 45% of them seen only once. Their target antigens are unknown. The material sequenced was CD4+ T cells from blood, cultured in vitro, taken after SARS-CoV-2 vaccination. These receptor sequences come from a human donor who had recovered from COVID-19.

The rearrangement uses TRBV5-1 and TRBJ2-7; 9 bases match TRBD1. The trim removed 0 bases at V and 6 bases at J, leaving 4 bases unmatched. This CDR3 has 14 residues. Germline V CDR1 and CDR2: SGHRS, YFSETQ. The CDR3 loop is CASSLEGQGGEQYF. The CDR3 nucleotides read TGCGCCAGCAGCTTGGAGGGACAGGGAGGCGAGCAGTACTTC. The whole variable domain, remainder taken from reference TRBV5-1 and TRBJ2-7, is KAGVTQTPRYLIKTRGQQVTLSCSPISGHRSVSWYQQTPGQGLQFLFEYFSETQRNKGNFPGRFSGRQFSNSRSEMNVSTLELGDSALYLCASSLEGQGGEQYFGPGTRLTVT.

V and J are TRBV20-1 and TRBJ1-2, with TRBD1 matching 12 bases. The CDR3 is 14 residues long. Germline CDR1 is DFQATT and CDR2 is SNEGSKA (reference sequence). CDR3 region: CTPGGQGARDGYTF. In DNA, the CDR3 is TGCACCCCTGGGGGACAGGGGGCTCGTGATGGCTACACCTTC.

The CDR3 sequence is CAWTMMGIGYTF. CDR3 nucleotide sequence: TGTGCCTGGACAATGATGGGGATAGGCTACACCTTC. The chain joins TRBV30 to TRBJ1-2; the D is unclear. Germline CDR1 reads GTSNPN; CDR2 reads SVGIG (reference sequence). V was clipped by 4 bases and J by 8 bases, with 14 bases between them. CDR3 size: 12 residues.

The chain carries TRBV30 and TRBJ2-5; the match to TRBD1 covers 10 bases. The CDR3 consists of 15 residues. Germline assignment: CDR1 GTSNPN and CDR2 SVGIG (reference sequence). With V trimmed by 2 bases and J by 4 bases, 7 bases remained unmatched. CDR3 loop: CAWSTPRDRGETQYF. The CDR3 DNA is TGTGCCTGGAGTACACCCCGGGACAGGGGAGAGACCCAGTACTTC.

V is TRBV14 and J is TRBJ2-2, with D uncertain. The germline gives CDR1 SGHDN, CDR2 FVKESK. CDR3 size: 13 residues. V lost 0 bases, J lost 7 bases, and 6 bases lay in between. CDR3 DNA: TGTGCCAGCAGCCAAGAATTGAGCGGGGAGCTGTTTTTT. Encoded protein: CASSQELSGELFF.

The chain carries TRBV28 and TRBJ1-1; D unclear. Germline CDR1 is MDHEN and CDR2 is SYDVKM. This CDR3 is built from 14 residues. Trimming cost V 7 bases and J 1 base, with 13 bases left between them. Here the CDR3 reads CASTMSGWNTEAFF. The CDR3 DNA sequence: TGTGCCAGCACTATGAGTGGGTGGAACACTGAAGCTTTCTTT.

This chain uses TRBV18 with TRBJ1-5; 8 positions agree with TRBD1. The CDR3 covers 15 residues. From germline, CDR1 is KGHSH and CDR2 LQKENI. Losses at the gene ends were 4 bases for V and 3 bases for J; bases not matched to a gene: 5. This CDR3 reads CASSLEGQDNQPQHF. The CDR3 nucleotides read TGTGCCAGCTCACTAGAGGGACAGGACAATCAGCCCCAGCATTTT.

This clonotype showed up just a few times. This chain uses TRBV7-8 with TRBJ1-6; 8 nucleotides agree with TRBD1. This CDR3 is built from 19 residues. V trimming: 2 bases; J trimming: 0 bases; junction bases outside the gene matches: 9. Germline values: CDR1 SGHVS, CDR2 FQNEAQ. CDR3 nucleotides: TGTGCCAGCAGCTTATCGGTTGCAGGGGGCCGCTCCTATAATTCACCCCTCCACTTT. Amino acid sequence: CASSLSVAGGRSYNSPLHF.

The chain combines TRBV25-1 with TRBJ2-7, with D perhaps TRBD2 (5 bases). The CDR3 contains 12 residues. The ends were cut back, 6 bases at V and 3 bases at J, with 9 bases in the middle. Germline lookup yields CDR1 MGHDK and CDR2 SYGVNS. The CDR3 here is CASRREYYEQYF. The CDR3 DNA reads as TGTGCCAGCAGGAGGGAATACTACGAGCAGTACTTC.

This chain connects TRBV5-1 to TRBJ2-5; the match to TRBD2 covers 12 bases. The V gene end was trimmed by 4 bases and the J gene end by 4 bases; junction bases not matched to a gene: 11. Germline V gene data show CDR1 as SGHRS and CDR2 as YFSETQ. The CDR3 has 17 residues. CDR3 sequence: CASSPAPRTSGVETQYF. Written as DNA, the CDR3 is TGCGCCAGCAGCCCCGCCCCTAGGACTAGCGGGGTAGAGACCCAGTACTTC.

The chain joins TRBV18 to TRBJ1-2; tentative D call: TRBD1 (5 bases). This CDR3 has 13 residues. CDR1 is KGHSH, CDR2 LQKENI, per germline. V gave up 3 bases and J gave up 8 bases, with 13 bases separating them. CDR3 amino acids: CASSPLRQSGYTF. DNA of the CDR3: TGTGCCAGCTCACCTTTGAGACAGAGCGGCTACACCTTC.

CDR3 residues: CATSRDPRVPEAFF. DNA of the CDR3: TGTGCCACCAGCAGAGATCCCAGGGTCCCTGAAGCTTTCTTT. V is TRBV15 and J is TRBJ1-1; D may be TRBD1 (5 bases). V was shortened by 0 bases and J by 6 bases, with 11 bases between the two germline ends. The germline V gene has CDR1 LNHNV and CDR2 YYDKDF (reference sequence). The CDR3 has 14 residues.

As DNA, the CDR3 is TGTGCCAGCAGCTCCCCCAGAGTGGGGACCTATGGCTACACCTTC. Residues: CASSSPRVGTYGYTF. The V and J genes are TRBV7-9 and TRBJ1-2, with TRBD1 as a possible D gene (5 bases). The CDR3 has 15 amino acids. Deletions cut 4 bases from V and 4 bases from J, with 16 bases between. CDR1 is SEHNR, CDR2 FQNEAQ, per germline (reference sequence).

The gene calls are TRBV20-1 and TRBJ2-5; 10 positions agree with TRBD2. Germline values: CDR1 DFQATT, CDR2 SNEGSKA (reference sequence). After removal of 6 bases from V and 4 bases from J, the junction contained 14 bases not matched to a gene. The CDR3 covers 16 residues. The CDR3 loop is CSARTNVLAGRETQYF. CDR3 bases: TGCAGTGCGCGAACTAACGTACTAGCGGGGAGAGAGACCCAGTACTTC.

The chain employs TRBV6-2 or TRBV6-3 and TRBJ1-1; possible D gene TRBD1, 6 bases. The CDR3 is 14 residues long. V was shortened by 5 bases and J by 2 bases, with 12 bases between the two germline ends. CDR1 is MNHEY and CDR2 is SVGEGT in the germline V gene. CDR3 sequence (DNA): TGTGCCAGCAGTAGGGGGACACTAAACACTGAAGCTTTCTTT. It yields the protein CASSRGTLNTEAFF.

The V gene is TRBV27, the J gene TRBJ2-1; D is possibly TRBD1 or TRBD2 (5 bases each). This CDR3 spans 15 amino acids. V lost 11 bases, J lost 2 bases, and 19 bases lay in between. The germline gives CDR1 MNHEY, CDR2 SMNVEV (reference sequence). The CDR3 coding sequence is TGTGCCGTGGGGGAAACTAACAATGCCTACAATGAGCAGTTCTTC. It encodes CAVGETNNAYNEQFF.

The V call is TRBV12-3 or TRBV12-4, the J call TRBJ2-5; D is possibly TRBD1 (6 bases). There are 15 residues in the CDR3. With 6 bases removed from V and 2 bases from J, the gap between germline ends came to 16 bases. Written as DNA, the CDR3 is TGTGCCAGCAGCTCCCCGGACAGCACACAAGAGACCCAGTACTTC. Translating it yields CASSSPDSTQETQYF.

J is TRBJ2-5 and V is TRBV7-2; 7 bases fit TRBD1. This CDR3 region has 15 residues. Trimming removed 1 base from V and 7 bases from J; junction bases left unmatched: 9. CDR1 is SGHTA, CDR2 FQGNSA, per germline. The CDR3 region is CASSLEPGQWGTQYF. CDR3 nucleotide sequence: TGTGCCAGCAGCTTAGAACCGGGACAGTGGGGGACCCAGTACTTC.

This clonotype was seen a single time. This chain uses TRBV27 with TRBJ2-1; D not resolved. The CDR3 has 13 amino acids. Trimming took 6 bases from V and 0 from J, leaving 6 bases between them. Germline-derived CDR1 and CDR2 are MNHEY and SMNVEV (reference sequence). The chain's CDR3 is CASRQSSYNEQFF. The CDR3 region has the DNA TGTGCCAGCAGACAGAGCTCCTACAATGAGCAGTTCTTC.

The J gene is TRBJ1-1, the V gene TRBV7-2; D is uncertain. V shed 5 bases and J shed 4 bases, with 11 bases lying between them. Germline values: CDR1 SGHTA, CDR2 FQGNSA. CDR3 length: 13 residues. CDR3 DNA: TGTGCCAGCAGCCGTAACACCGCCACTGAAGCTTTCTTT. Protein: CASSRNTATEAFF.

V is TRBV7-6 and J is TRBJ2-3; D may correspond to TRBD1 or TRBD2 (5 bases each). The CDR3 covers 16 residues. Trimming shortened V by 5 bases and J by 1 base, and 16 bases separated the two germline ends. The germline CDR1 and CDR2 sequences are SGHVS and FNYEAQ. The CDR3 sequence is CASSPTGTSGTDTQYF. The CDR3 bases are TGTGCCAGCAGCCCGACCGGGACCAGCGGCACAGATACGCAGTATTTT.

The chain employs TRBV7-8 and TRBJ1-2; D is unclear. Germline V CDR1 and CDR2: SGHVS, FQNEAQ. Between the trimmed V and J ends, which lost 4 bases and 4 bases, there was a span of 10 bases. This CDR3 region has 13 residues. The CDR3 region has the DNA TGTGCCAGCAGCTCGACACCTACCTATGGCTACACCTTC. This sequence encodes CASSSTPTYGYTF.

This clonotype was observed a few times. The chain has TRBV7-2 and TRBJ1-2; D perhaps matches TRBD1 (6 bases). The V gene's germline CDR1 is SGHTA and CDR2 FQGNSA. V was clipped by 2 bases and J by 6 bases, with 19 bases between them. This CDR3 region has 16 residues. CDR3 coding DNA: TGTGCCAGCAGCTTATCTTCTAAACAGGGTTTTCATGGCTACACCTTC. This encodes CASSLSSKQGFHGYTF.

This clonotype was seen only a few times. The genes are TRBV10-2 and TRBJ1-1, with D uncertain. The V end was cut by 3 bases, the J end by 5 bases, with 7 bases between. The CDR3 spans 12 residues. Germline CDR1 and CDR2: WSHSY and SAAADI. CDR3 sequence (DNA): TGCGCCAGCAGTGAAGAATGGACTGAAGCTTTCTTT. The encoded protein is CASSEEWTEAFF.

CDR3 DNA sequence: TGCAGTGCTAGCCAGGGGGCGGAGGAGCAGTACTTC. This translates into CSASQGAEEQYF. J is TRBJ2-7 and V is TRBV20-1, with 8 bases matching TRBD1. The J segment lost 7 bases and the V segment lost 3 bases, leaving 5 bases of the junction unmatched. The V gene's germline CDR1 is DFQATT and CDR2 SNEGSKA (reference sequence). This CDR3 is 12 amino acids long.

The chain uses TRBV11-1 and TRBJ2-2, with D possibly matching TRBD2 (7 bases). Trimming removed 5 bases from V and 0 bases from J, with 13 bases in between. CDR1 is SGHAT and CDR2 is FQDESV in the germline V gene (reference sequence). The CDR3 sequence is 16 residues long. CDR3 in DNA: TGTGCCAGCAGCAAGGCGGGGGCAGCGAACACCGGGGAGCTGTTTTTT. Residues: CASSKAGAANTGELFF.